This T cell receptor (beta chain) came from a study of blood T cell repertoires in COVID-19. This CDR3 contains 15 residues. The germline V gene encodes CDR1 MDHEN and CDR2 SYDVKM. Trimming pared 6 bases from V and 7 bases from J, leaving 18 bases between. In the source study's methods: Amplified reference gene primers provided the basis for estimating nucleated cell counts. Produced via immunoSEQ multiplex PCR; TCRdb's table is partial and in-frame only. D and trimming were read from the DNA, whereas the V and J calls and clone size are those reported in that table. The sample includes approximately 190,000 clones, over 80% of them seen just once.

The specimen was peripheral blood. The receptor's source is a woman aged 60-75 years with COVID-19, enrolled during active disease. V and J are TRBV28 and TRBJ1-4; D uncertain. The CDR3 is CASRAQSQRGEKLFF. The DNA for the CDR3 is TGTGCCAGCAGAGCCCAGTCTCAACGGGGTGAAAAACTGTTTTTT.